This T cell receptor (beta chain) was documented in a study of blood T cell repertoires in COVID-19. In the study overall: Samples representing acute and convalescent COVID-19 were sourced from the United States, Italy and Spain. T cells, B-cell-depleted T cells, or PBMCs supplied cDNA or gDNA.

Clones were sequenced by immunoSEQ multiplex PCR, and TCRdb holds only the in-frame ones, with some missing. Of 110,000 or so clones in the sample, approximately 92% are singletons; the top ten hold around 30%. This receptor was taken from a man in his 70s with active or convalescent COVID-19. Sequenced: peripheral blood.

The CDR3 DNA sequence: TGTGCCAGCAGTTTAATAACTAGCGGGACCCAAGAGACCCAGTACTTC. Translated: CASSLITSGTQETQYF. The genes are TRBV27 and TRBJ2-5; the match to TRBD2 covers 10 bases. V shed 2 bases and J 1 base; nucleotides not matched to a gene: 4. The CDR3 has 16 residues. Germline V lookup: CDR1 MNHEY, CDR2 SMNVEV (reference sequence).